The sequence of this TCR beta chain was determined in a study of T-cell memory formation after mild COVID-19. This CDR3 has 14 amino acids. V shed 3 bases and J shed 2 bases, with 12 bases lying between them. Germline V gene sequence: CDR1 DFQATT, CDR2 SNEGSKA (reference sequence). 5'RACE primed from the constant segment yielded TCR alpha and TCR beta cDNA libraries bearing sample barcodes and UMIs. TCRdb reanalysed the 5' RACE reads using MiXCR and keeps one entry per CDR3 protein. Found here are 250,000 or so distinct CDR3 sequences, about 20% of them singletons; the top ten hold 20% to 25%. Sequenced material: PBMCs or a T cell subset sorted from them (not recorded which). The receptor was derived from a man younger than 35 who had mild COVID-19 (a few samples of this study predate the infection). Cell type and time point are not known. The rearrangement joins TRBV20-1 to TRBJ2-3, with no clear D. Here the CDR3 DNA reads TGCAGTGCTAGCTCGTCGACCTTCACAGATACGCAGTATTTT. Its protein is CSASSSTFTDTQYF.